Listed below are T cell receptor beta chains from one sample, sequenced in a study of tumor and adjacent non-tumor tissue in lung cancer. TCRdb re-called the multiplex PCR reads with MiXCR, one entry per CDR3 protein. The data show 68,000 or so distinct CDR3 sequences, about 60% seen once. Input material: lung tumor tissue. All receptors derive from a man aged 50 or older with non-small cell lung cancer. Each CDR3 is given with its conserved first and last residue. D genes are given only for firm matches. Not every row has a clone size; where given, it reads once, few, many or a size class.

-,TRBV5-5,TRBJ1-1,11,many,TGTGCCAGCAGCTTGCACACTGAAGCTTTCTTT,CASSLHTEAFF
TRBD1,TRBV6-5,TRBJ1-5,16,many,TGTGCCAGCAGTTACCGGTTCAGGGGGTTGAATCAGCCCCAGCATTTT,CASSYRFRGLNQPQHF
-,TRBV13,TRBJ1-4,15,few,TGTACCAGCAGCTTAGATGGGACCAGAAGCGGGAAACTGTTTTTT,CTSSLDGTRSGKLFF
-,TRBV5-1,TRBJ1-6,15,-,TGCGCCAGCAGCTTGAGGGCTGGGGACAATTCACCCCTCCACTTT,CASSLRAGDNSPLHF
-,TRBV29-1,TRBJ2-7,13,-,TGCAGCGTCCGCCGGGACAATACCTACGAGCAGTACTTC,CSVRRDNTYEQYF
-,TRBV6-5,TRBJ2-3,15,-,TGTGCCAGCAGTCGATGGGGGGTCAGCACAGATGCGCAGTATTTT,CASSRWGVSTDAQYF
TRBD1,TRBV29-1,TRBJ2-2,15,medium-sized,TGCAGCGTTGGAGAGACAGGGGGAGGCACCGGGGAGCTGTTTTTT,CSVGETGGGTGELFF
-,TRBV2,TRBJ1-5,15,-,TGTGCCAGCAGCCCTGGGACTGTTAGCACAGATACGCAGCATTTT,CASSPGTVSTDTQHF
TRBD1,TRBV29-1,TRBJ1-2,12,few,TGCAGCGTTAGGACAGGGGGCAGTGGCTACACCTTC,CSVRTGGSGYTF
-,TRBV5-5,TRBJ2-7,14,-,TGTGCCAGCAGATTGGACGGTCCCTCCTATGAGCAGTACTTC,CASRLDGPSYEQYF
TRBD1,TRBV5-4,TRBJ1-2,14,-,TGTGCAAGCAGCTTACAGGGGGCCCGATATGACTACACCTTC,CASSLQGARYDYTF
TRBD1,TRBV7-9,TRBJ2-5,15,many,TGTGCCAGCAGCTTAGCGTCCAGGGGGCGAGAGACCCAGTACTTC,CASSLASRGRETQYF
-,TRBV19,TRBJ2-1,16,-,TGTGCCAGTAGTATATTGGCCAACACAGAAGACAATGAGCAGTTCTTC,CASSILANTEDNEQFF
TRBD2,TRBV11-2,TRBJ2-1,17,-,TGTGCCGGCAAAGCCCGGACTAGCCCGAAAGGGTACAATGAGCAGTTCTTC,CAGKARTSPKGYNEQFF
-,TRBV4-1,TRBJ2-5,13,large,TGCGCCAGCAGCCAAGGGGATCGACGGACCCAGTACTTC,CASSQGDRRTQYF
-,TRBV29-1,TRBJ1-2,11,-,TGCAGCGTCTTCCATAGCTATGGCTACACCTTC,CSVFHSYGYTF
TRBD2,TRBV11-3,TRBJ2-2,14,-,TGTGCAAGCAGCCCCGACAAGCGGGGCGGGGAGCTGTTTTTT,CASSPDKRGGELFF
TRBD2,TRBV14,TRBJ2-1,18,-,TGTGCCAGCAGCGAAGCCCTAGCGGGTGGCATTACCTACAATGAGCAGTTCTTC,CASSEALAGGITYNEQFF